This TCR beta chain was recovered during a study of response to subunit inactivated influenza vaccine. General observations from the study: The authors suggested that few new T cells are recruited per seasonal influenza vaccination.

A word on this clonotype: Its antigen remains unknown.

MiXCR was run by TCRdb on the RT-PCR reads, yielding one entry per CDR3 protein. Of over 800,000 distinct CDR3 sequences listed, less than 25% are singletons. Germline loops: CDR1 LGHNA, CDR2 YSLEER. CDR3 length: 18 amino acids. The junction had 18 bases not matched to a gene; V was cut back by 8 bases and J by 4 bases. This sample comprised PBMCs from blood, obtained about 5 days after vaccination. The TCR comes from a man between 45 and 60 years old who received an inactivated influenza vaccine. This chain connects TRBV4-3 to TRBJ2-4; 9 nucleotides line up with TRBD1. This CDR3 is CASSLPHRGRKVKNIQYF. CDR3 sequence (DNA): TGCGCCAGCTCCCTACCGCACAGGGGGCGGAAGGTTAAAAACATTCAGTACTTC.